This record covers a single T cell receptor (beta chain). The entry originates in a study of control samples from healthy donors and cancer patients. Repertoires were generated with immunoSEQ multiplex PCR, while TCRdb's copy carries only in-frame clones and drops some. The sample gives 110,000 or so clones, approximately 80% of which show up once; approximately 7% is in the top ten. Material: blood. The clonotype was recovered from a man aged 18 to 35 in good health.

DNA of the CDR3: TGTGCCAGCAGCGCAGGGGACTACGAGCAGTACTTC. Protein sequence: CASSAGDYEQYF. The chain links TRBV9 to TRBJ2-7, with D possibly being TRBD1 (6 bases). V lost 3 bases, J lost 3 bases, and 7 bases lay in between. Germline assignment: CDR1 SGDLS and CDR2 YYNGEE. The CDR3 has 12 residues.